The 23 T cell receptor beta chains below were found in one sample sequenced in a study of blood T cells in healthy people across ages. For the second PCR, which ran for about 7 to 11 cycles, a sample-barcoded 5' primer and a J-beta primer mix were used. TCRdb called the 5' RACE reads again in MiXCR, with one record for every CDR3 protein. Of some 1.5 million distinct CDR3 sequences listed, 35% to 45% are singletons. Sequencing input: blood. These receptor sequences come from a young woman in good health.

The CDR3 DNA sequence: TGTGCCAGCAGTTACTCGAACTCGGGACTAGCTGCAGATACGCAGTATTTT. Translation gives CASSYSNSGLAADTQYF. The chain employs TRBV6-6 and TRBJ2-3; 9 nucleotides align to TRBD2. CDR1 is MNHNY and CDR2 is SVGAGI in the germline V gene (reference sequence). The CDR3 is made up of 17 amino acids. Trimming at V came to 0 bases and at J to 4 bases, leaving 8 bases not matched to a gene.

The gene calls are TRBV19 and TRBJ1-1; D is undetermined. Trimming removed 7 bases from V and 1 base from J, with 10 bases in between. CDR1 is LNHDA, CDR2 SQIVND, per germline (reference sequence). The CDR3 has 13 amino acids. CDR3 protein: CASMGVSNTEAFF. CDR3 DNA sequence: TGTGCCAGTATGGGAGTTTCGAACACTGAAGCTTTCTTT.

The chain joins TRBV20-1 to TRBJ2-1; D unresolved. With 2 bases removed from V and 3 bases from J, the gap between germline ends came to 8 bases. CDR3 length equals 13 residues. Germline values: CDR1 DFQATT, CDR2 SNEGSKA (reference sequence). CDR3 DNA sequence: TGCAGTGCTAGATGGCTGGGCTACAATGAGCAGTTCTTC. This translates into CSARWLGYNEQFF.

The count of this clonotype is one. The V call is TRBV7-3, the J call TRBJ1-2, with TRBD1 as a possible D gene (5 bases). CDR3 length: 13 residues. V was clipped by 5 bases and J by 7 bases, with 14 bases between them. Per germline, CDR1 SGHTA and CDR2 FQGTGA. The DNA for the CDR3 is TGTGCCAGCAGCCTATTTGGGGGGTGTGGCTACACCTTC. Protein sequence: CASSLFGGCGYTF.

The chain has TRBV5-1 and TRBJ2-3; D is tentatively TRBD1 or TRBD2 (6 bases each). Germline V lookup: CDR1 SGHRS, CDR2 YFSETQ. Trimming took 4 bases from V and 3 from J, leaving 15 bases between them. The CDR3 is 15 residues long. The CDR3 loop is CASSARGVGTDTQYF. CDR3 DNA sequence: TGCGCCAGCAGCGCAAGGGGGGTAGGGACAGATACGCAGTATTTT.

V usage is TRBV5-5 and J usage is TRBJ1-2; 8 bases align to TRBD1. Germline CDR1 and CDR2: SGHKS and YYEKEE (reference sequence). The CDR3 loop spans 15 amino acids. Trimming took 4 bases from V and 2 from J; bases not matched to a gene: 7. The CDR3 spells CASSADRGSNYGYTF. The CDR3 coding sequence is TGTGCCAGCAGCGCTGACAGGGGCTCGAACTATGGCTACACCTTC.

The V and J genes are TRBV6-6 and TRBJ2-7; D possibly uses TRBD1 or TRBD2 (5 bases each). With 6 bases removed from V and 2 bases from J, the gap between germline ends came to 17 bases. The germline gives CDR1 MNHNY, CDR2 SVGAGI (reference sequence). CDR3 length: 15 residues. CDR3 loop: CASRGEMGVTYEQYF. CDR3 DNA: TGTGCCAGCAGGGGCGAGATGGGGGTCACCTACGAGCAGTACTTC.

The genes are TRBV5-6 and TRBJ2-4; 7 positions agree with TRBD2. The germline V gene encodes CDR1 SGHDT and CDR2 YYEEEE. This CDR3 region has 17 residues. The junction had 6 bases not matched to a gene; V was cut back by 0 bases and J by 0 bases. The CDR3 spells CASSLDGGTLAKNIQYF. The CDR3 region has the DNA TGTGCCAGCAGCTTGGACGGGGGGACCTTAGCCAAAAACATTCAGTACTTC.

This rearrangement joins TRBV4-3 to TRBJ1-5; 8 bases fit TRBD1. Germline-derived CDR1 and CDR2 are LGHNA and YSLEER. J lost 6 bases, V lost 0 bases, and 7 bases had no gene match. CDR3 length equals 16 residues. The CDR3 nucleotides read TGCGCCAGCAGCCAAGATACACGGACAGGGCGTCAGCCCCAGCATTTT. Its translation: CASSQDTRTGRQPQHF.

This clonotype has just one count. This rearrangement joins TRBV7-2 to TRBJ2-1, with 7 bases lining up with TRBD2. Germline V gene data show CDR1 as SGHTA and CDR2 as FQGNSA. The CDR3 has 15 amino acids. The ends lost 3 bases at V and 13 bases at J; junction bases unmatched: 15. The CDR3 is CASSFFLAEQETQFF. DNA for the CDR3: TGTGCCAGCAGCTTCTTTCTAGCGGAACAAGAGACCCAGTTCTTC.

This clonotype was detected only a few times. The chain joins TRBV9 to TRBJ2-7, with 7 bases matching TRBD1. J lost 2 bases, V lost 4 bases, and 6 bases had no gene match. This CDR3 is 14 amino acids long. Germline V gene lookup returns CDR1 SGDLS and CDR2 YYNGEE. The CDR3 reads CASSTGTAPYEQYF. CDR3 bases: TGTGCCAGCAGCACCGGGACAGCCCCCTACGAGCAGTACTTC.

In its sample, this clonotype was seen a few times. The V call is TRBV2, the J call TRBJ2-2; D is possibly TRBD1 or TRBD2 (5 bases each). The CDR3 covers 14 residues. Looked up from germline, CDR1 is SNHLY and CDR2 is FYNNEI. With 6 bases removed from V and 3 bases from J, the gap between germline ends came to 11 bases. CDR3 region: CASRADTYTGELFF. In nucleotides, the CDR3 is TGTGCCAGCAGAGCGGACACCTACACCGGGGAGCTGTTTTTT.

The chain has TRBV5-1 and TRBJ2-7; 8 bases fit TRBD2. CDR1 is SGHRS, CDR2 YFSETQ, per germline. This CDR3 contains 15 residues. V was clipped by 4 bases and J by 7 bases; unmatched bases: 13. The CDR3 DNA is TGCGCCAGCAGCGGTAGCGGGGTCCCCCTGGGAGAGCAGTACTTC. It encodes CASSGSGVPLGEQYF.

A few counts support this clonotype. The V and J genes are TRBV12-3 or TRBV12-4 and TRBJ1-2; unclear D gene. The CDR3 is 13 amino acids. V lost 2 bases to trimming and J lost 8 bases, with 12 bases between them. CDR3 DNA: TGTGCCAGCAGTTTAAGGGTTTTTAAGGGCTACACCTTC. Its protein product is CASSLRVFKGYTF.

This clonotype was found many times. A junction end diverges from the germline sequence, so it may reflect a read error. V and J are TRBV5-1 and TRBJ2-3, with D perhaps matching TRBD2 (7 bases). Germline loops: CDR1 SGHRS, CDR2 YFSETQ. The CDR3 covers 15 residues. The CDR3 loop reads CASSLVGGHTDTQYF. For the CDR3, the DNA is TGTGCCAGCAGCTTAGTCGGGGGGCACACAGATACGCAGTATTTT.

This chain uses TRBV6-2 or TRBV6-3 with TRBJ1-1, with 8 bases fitting TRBD1. The CDR3 runs 14 residues. In germline, CDR1 is MNHEY, CDR2 SVGEGT. With V trimmed by 5 bases and J by 5 bases, 7 bases remained unmatched. The CDR3 DNA reads as TGTGCCAGCAGTCCGCAGGGGGCTATAACTGAAGCTTTCTTT. Amino acid sequence: CASSPQGAITEAFF.

V usage is TRBV28 and J usage is TRBJ1-2; D is possibly TRBD1 (5 bases). Germline-derived CDR1 and CDR2 are MDHEN and SYDVKM. The V end was cut by 5 bases, the J end by 0 bases, with 13 bases between. The CDR3 has 15 amino acids. The CDR3 bases are TGTGCCAGCAGTCCGGGGACGGAAACTAACTATGGCTACACCTTC. It encodes CASSPGTETNYGYTF.

J is TRBJ2-7 and V is TRBV10-3; 8 bases align to TRBD2. After removal of 4 bases from V and 4 bases from J, the junction contained 6 bases not matched to a gene. The germline CDR1 and CDR2 sequences are ENHRY and SYGVKD. CDR3 length: 14 residues. CDR3 amino acids: CAISASGGVYEQYF. The CDR3 region has the DNA TGTGCCATCAGTGCCAGCGGGGGAGTTTACGAGCAGTACTTC.

The table lists this clonotype with a few counts. This chain uses TRBV9 with TRBJ1-2, with 7 bases aligning to TRBD1. CDR3 size: 15 residues. J was trimmed by 0 bases and V by 4 bases; bases with no gene match: 6. CDR1 is SGDLS and CDR2 is YYNGEE in the germline V gene. The DNA for the CDR3 is TGTGCCAGCAGCACGACAGGGATTCCTAACTATGGCTACACCTTC. Its protein product is CASSTTGIPNYGYTF.

The rearrangement uses TRBV24-1 and TRBJ1-1; weak D call: TRBD1 (5 bases). V lost 3 bases and J lost 10, with 11 bases in between. CDR3 length: 12 residues. Looked up from germline, CDR1 is KGHDR and CDR2 is SFDVKD. DNA for the CDR3: TGTGCCACCAGTGATCCACTGGGGGGAGCTTTCTTT. As protein: CATSDPLGGAFF.

This clonotype was seen once. A much more abundant neighbour one base away suggests this may be a read error. The rearrangement uses TRBV12-3 or TRBV12-4 and TRBJ1-5; D not certain. CDR3 size: 14 residues. The CDR3 loop is CACSLGWDNQPQHF. In DNA, the CDR3 is TGTGCCTGCAGTTTAGGCTGGGACAATCAGCCCCAGCATTTT.

The rearrangement links TRBV6-5 to TRBJ1-1; D is unresolved. Deletions cut 5 bases from V and 4 bases from J, with 11 bases between. CDR1 is MNHEY, CDR2 SVGAGI, per germline. CDR3 size: 13 residues. CDR3 in amino acids: CASSDVRGTEAFF. The CDR3 DNA sequence: TGTGCCAGCAGTGACGTACGTGGCACTGAAGCTTTCTTT.

The genes are TRBV10-3 and TRBJ2-1; tentatively, D is TRBD1 (6 bases). Trimming stripped 4 bases from V and 3 bases from J, with 13 bases between. Looked up from germline, CDR1 is ENHRY and CDR2 is SYGVKD. This CDR3 region has 15 residues. CDR3 in amino acids: CAISGLDRVYNEQFF. For the CDR3, the DNA is TGTGCCATCAGTGGCCTGGACAGAGTCTACAATGAGCAGTTCTTC.